These T cell receptor beta chains were read from a single sample in a study of blood T cells in healthy people across ages. In TCRdb, the 5' RACE reads were re-called with MiXCR into one record per CDR3 protein. The repertoire holds some 800,000 distinct CDR3 sequences, with under 45% as singletons. Sequenced material: blood. These receptor sequences come from a man between 60 and 75 years old in good health. Each CDR3 is given with its conserved first and last residue. Each record gives: V gene, clone size, D gene, J gene, CDR3 DNA, CDR3 protein. A D gene is named only where the DNA matches it firmly. Where a row states a size, it is once, few, many or the class of an expanded clone; other rows omit it.

TRBV9	NA	TRBD1	TRBJ2-7	TGTGCCAGCAGCCCCCGGGACAGGTTTTCCTACGAGCAGTACTTC	CASSPRDRFSYEQYF
TRBV6-2/TRBV6-3	NA	NA	TRBJ2-7	TGTGCCAGCAGTTACTCGTCCAACGTTCTTGCCAGCTCCTACAATGAGCAGTACTTC	CASSYSSNVLASSYNEQYF
TRBV9	NA	TRBD1	TRBJ1-6	TGTGCCAGCAGCGTCAGAGGCACAGGGGATTCACCCCTCCACTTT	CASSVRGTGDSPLHF
TRBV20-1	NA	NA	TRBJ2-7	TGCAGTGCTAGCCCCCGGCAGGGAAAGGCACGCGAGCAGTACTTC	CSASPRQGKAREQYF
TRBV20-1	NA	NA	TRBJ1-6	TGCAGTGCTAGTCGAAATTCACCCCTCCACTTT	CSASRNSPLHF
TRBV6-5	NA	TRBD2	TRBJ2-3	TGTGCCAGCAGAGCACCAAGCGGGGGGGCTGGAAGTGGGCAGTATTTT	CASRAPSGGAGSGQYF
TRBV9	few	NA	TRBJ2-5	TGTGCCAGCAGCAGGGCCTCCCAAGAGACCCAGTACTTC	CASSRASQETQYF
TRBV10-3	few	NA	TRBJ2-2	TGTGCCATCAGTGAGTCGACTCCGGGCTCCGGGGAGCTGTTTTTT	CAISESTPGSGELFF
TRBV27	few	NA	TRBJ2-7	TGTGCCAGCAGAGGGGATTCGGGCGTGTACGAGCAGTACTTC	CASRGDSGVYEQYF
TRBV11-3	NA	NA	TRBJ2-5	TGTGCCAGCAGCCCCCGAGAGACAGTGGTTGAGACCCAGTACTTC	CASSPRETVVETQYF
TRBV15	few	NA	TRBJ2-1	TGTGCCACCAGCAGAAGTTCCAATGAGCAGTTCTTC	CATSRSSNEQFF
TRBV7-2	NA	TRBD1	TRBJ2-3	TGTGCCAGCAGCATGGACAGGGTGACAGATACGCAGTATTTT	CASSMDRVTDTQYF
TRBV6-2/TRBV6-3	NA	NA	TRBJ1-2	TGTGCCAGCTCACCAACCCAGAGGTATGGGACTGACTATGGCTACACCTTC	CASSPTQRYGTDYGYTF
TRBV10-3	few	NA	TRBJ2-1	TGTGCCATCGCCCGAGGGCCCGCAGACAATGAGCAGTTCTTC	CAIARGPADNEQFF
TRBV7-9	few	NA	TRBJ1-2	TGTGCCAGCAGCTTAGGCGCCAGTACTAACTATGGCTACACCTTC	CASSLGASTNYGYTF
TRBV6-6	NA	NA	TRBJ1-1	TGTGCCAGCAGCCTTACCGGCCACAAAACTGAAGCTTTCTTT	CASSLTGHKTEAFF
TRBV12-3/TRBV12-4	NA	TRBD1	TRBJ1-4	TGTGCCAGCAGCAGGGACAGCCAGAGGAAACTGTTTTTT	CASSRDSQRKLFF
TRBV20-1	NA	NA	TRBJ1-6	TGCAGTGCTAGAGACACCGGGGCTCAAGATGGCTCCTATAATTCACCCCTCCACTTT	CSARDTGAQDGSYNSPLHF
TRBV6-5	NA	NA	TRBJ2-7	TGTGCCAGCAGTTACGACCTAAGACTCGACGAGCAGTACTTC	CASSYDLRLDEQYF
TRBV7-2	few	NA	TRBJ1-1	TGTGCCAGCACCATAGGGTCCCAGAACACTGAAGCTTTCTTT	CASTIGSQNTEAFF